The entry below describes one TCR beta chain. The antigen remains unidentified. These data originate in a study of cytomegalovirus exposure and HLA in healthy donors. Study results and caveats: The listing of 150 or so TCR beta chains classed them as cytomegalovirus-associated.

V was pared by 5 bases and J by 0 bases, with 10 bases of the junction left unmatched. The CDR3 has 19 residues. The V gene's germline CDR1 is SGHTA and CDR2 FQGNSA. A multiplex PCR was run with 60 Vbeta primers and 13 Jbeta primers. Libraries were prepared by immunoSEQ multiplex PCR; TCRdb keeps only in-frame clonotypes and omits some of them. Here the sample spans about 130,000 clones, about 80% being singletons. The chain joins TRBV7-2 to TRBJ2-7, with 16 bases identical to TRBD2. The specimen sequenced was PBMCs. The source of this sequence is a middle-aged woman in good health and CMV-seronegative. CDR3 sequence: CASSRLGTSGRVSSYEQYF. The CDR3 nucleotides read TGTGCCAGCAGCCGATTGGGGACTAGCGGGAGGGTAAGCTCCTACGAGCAGTACTTC. Full variable domain (outside the CDR3, taken from reference TRBV7-2 and TRBJ2-7): GAGVSQSPSNKVTEKGKDVELRCDPISGHTALYWYRQSLGQGLEFLIYFQGNSAPDKSGLPSDRFSAERTGGSVSTLTIQRTQQEDSAVYLCASSRLGTSGRVSSYEQYFGPGTRLTVT.